Each of the 16 T cell receptor beta chains below was sequenced from the same sample in a study of T-cell memory formation after mild COVID-19. TCRdb itself ran the 5' RACE reads through MiXCR, one entry per CDR3 protein. The sample contains 120,000 or so distinct CDR3 sequences, more than 15% of which appear only once. Specimen: PBMCs or a T cell subset sorted from them (not recorded which). The receptors come from an adult woman who had mild COVID-19 (a few samples of this study predate the infection). Cell type and time point are not known.

The rearrangement uses TRBV6-2 or TRBV6-3 and TRBJ2-1; TRBD2 matches 7 bases. V gave up 8 bases and J gave up 0 bases; unmatched junction bases: 10. The CDR3 is made up of 16 amino acids. Germline V gives CDR1 MNHEY, CDR2 SVGEGT. The CDR3 loop reads CASAAHSSGSYNEQFF. DNA for the CDR3: TGTGCCAGCGCGGCCCACTCTAGCGGCTCCTACAATGAGCAGTTCTTC.

The chain carries TRBV20-1 and TRBJ1-2; D is ambiguous. Trimming left V 6 bases short and J 5 bases short, with 7 bases between. The CDR3 runs 10 residues. The germline CDR1 and CDR2 sequences are DFQATT and SNEGSKA (reference sequence). For the CDR3, the DNA is TGCAGTGCGGAGAATTATGGCTACACCTTC. Translating gives CSAENYGYTF.

This clonotype was detected only a few times. The chain recombines TRBV11-2 with TRBJ2-1; TRBD1 might be the D (5 bases). The CDR3 contains 16 residues. The germline V gene has CDR1 SGHAT and CDR2 FQNNGV. V was shortened by 5 bases and J by 4 bases, with 18 bases between the two germline ends. CDR3 protein: CASSPPQGLGYNEQFF. The CDR3 DNA is TGTGCCAGCAGCCCTCCCCAGGGATTAGGATACAATGAGCAGTTCTTC.

This clonotype was counted only a few times. The chain combines TRBV7-6 with TRBJ2-4, with 7 bases identical to TRBD2. The V segment lost 1 base and the J segment 2 bases; nucleotides outside the gene matches: 5. The CDR3 runs to 16 residues. The germline V gene encodes CDR1 SGHVS and CDR2 FNYEAQ. The CDR3 protein is CASSLDPAGSKNIQYF. In DNA, the CDR3 is TGTGCCAGCAGCTTAGACCCAGCGGGGTCCAAAAACATTCAGTACTTC.

This clonotype was seen only once. The V call is TRBV20-1, the J call TRBJ2-1; 9 bases fit TRBD2. CDR1 and CDR2 from the germline V gene are DFQATT and SNEGSKA (reference sequence). The CDR3 consists of 13 residues. V dropped 6 bases and J dropped 5; count of bases not matched to a gene: 5. The CDR3 protein is CSATGLAHNEQFF. The CDR3 DNA is TGCAGTGCAACGGGACTAGCTCACAATGAGCAGTTCTTC.

The chain links TRBV9 to TRBJ1-4; a weak D match, TRBD1 (5 bases). This CDR3 region has 15 residues. CDR1 is SGDLS, CDR2 YYNGEE, per germline. V lost 0 bases to trimming and J lost 8 bases, with 14 bases between them. CDR3 amino acids: CASSVAGRGDEKLFF. The DNA of the CDR3 is TGTGCCAGCAGCGTAGCCGGCCGGGGGGACGAAAAACTGTTTTTT. The full variable domain, completed using reference TRBV9 and TRBJ1-4, is DSGVTQTPKHLITATGQRVTLRCSPRSGDLSVYWYQQSLDQGLQFLIQYYNGEERAKGNILERFSAQQFPDLHSELNLSSLELGDSALYFCASSVAGRGDEKLFFGSGTQLSVL.

This clonotype was seen repeatedly, ten times or more. This chain uses TRBV10-2 with TRBJ2-7; D is perhaps TRBD2 (6 bases). The CDR3 has 13 amino acids. V lost 5 bases and J 4 bases, leaving 12 bases between the germline ends. Germline CDR1 and CDR2: WSHSY and SAAADI. The CDR3 DNA reads TGCGCCAGCAGTACCGGGGGAGTGTACGAGCAGTACTTC. Translation gives CASSTGGVYEQYF.

The chain employs TRBV27 and TRBJ2-7, with D unclear. The germline CDR1 and CDR2 sequences are MNHEY and SMNVEV (reference sequence). The length of the CDR3 is 13 residues. Trimming took 6 bases from V and 1 from J, leaving 10 bases between them. CDR3 protein: CASRGFTSYEQYF. As DNA, the CDR3 is TGTGCCAGCAGGGGATTCACGTCCTACGAGCAGTACTTC.

The chain links TRBV12-3 or TRBV12-4 to TRBJ1-6; D uncertain. The V end was cut by 6 bases, the J end by 9 bases, with 12 bases between. The CDR3 is 13 amino acids. The chain's CDR3 is CASSPLLGSPLHF. In DNA form, the CDR3 reads TGTGCCAGCAGCCCCCTTCTTGGTTCACCCCTCCACTTT.

This clonotype was observed a few times. The chain links TRBV7-9 to TRBJ2-7; D is ambiguous. Germline V gene sequence: CDR1 SEHNR, CDR2 FQNEAQ (reference sequence). This CDR3 contains 16 residues. V lost 3 bases to trimming and J lost 3 bases, with 18 bases between them. The CDR3 loop is CASSLAPGPHDYEQYF. In DNA, the CDR3 is TGTGCCAGCAGCTTGGCCCCCGGACCTCACGACTACGAGCAGTACTTC.

This clonotype was observed many times. V usage is TRBV7-7 and J usage is TRBJ2-7; D possibly corresponds to TRBD2 (5 bases). V dropped 5 bases and J dropped 3 bases, with 11 bases sitting between them. The CDR3 loop spans 13 amino acids. Germline V gene data show CDR1 as SSHAT and CDR2 as FNYEAQ (reference sequence). CDR3 sequence: CASSLGLNYEQYF. The CDR3 DNA reads as TGTGCCAGCAGCCTAGGACTGAACTACGAGCAGTACTTC.

The J gene is TRBJ2-3, the V gene TRBV29-1; TRBD1 agrees at 12 bases. V trimming: 7 bases; J trimming: 2 bases; junction bases outside the gene matches: 16. This CDR3 has 18 residues. Per the germline V gene, CDR1 is SQVTM and CDR2 is ANQGSEA. The CDR3 reads CSAREGQGAGWNTDTQYF. Written as DNA, the CDR3 is TGCAGCGCCCGAGAGGGACAGGGGGCTGGTTGGAACACAGATACGCAGTATTTT.

This clonotype was found many times. The J gene is TRBJ2-2, the V gene TRBV18, with no clear D. The germline V and J ends were trimmed by 4 bases and 2 bases, with 8 bases remaining between them. The CDR3 has 14 residues. The germline V gene has CDR1 KGHSH and CDR2 LQKENI. The CDR3 here is CASSRTANTGELFF. The CDR3 nucleotides are TGTGCCAGCTCACGCACAGCCAACACCGGGGAGCTGTTTTTT.

The chain recombines TRBV7-8 with TRBJ2-3, with D perhaps matching TRBD2 (5 bases). CDR1 and CDR2 (germline): SGHVS, FQNEAQ. V lost 3 bases to trimming and J lost 2 bases, with 6 bases between them. The CDR3 has 13 residues. CDR3 nucleotides: TGTGCCAGCAGCTTCGGGGACACAGATACGCAGTATTTT. Amino acids: CASSFGDTDTQYF.

Only a few counts were recorded for this clonotype. This chain's CDR3 is CASSLVSSLAGVRNEQFF. The CDR3 DNA reads as TGTGCCAGCAGTTTAGTGTCAAGTCTAGCGGGAGTCCGCAATGAGCAGTTCTTC. The chain employs TRBV12-3 or TRBV12-4 and TRBJ2-1; TRBD2 matches at 10 bases. J gave up 6 bases and V 1 base, and 12 bases lay outside the gene matches. CDR3 length equals 18 residues.

This chain joins TRBV9 and TRBJ2-5, with D unresolved. The CDR3 is made up of 13 amino acids. From germline, CDR1 is SGDLS and CDR2 YYNGEE. V lost 0 bases, J lost 4 bases, and 7 bases lay in between. Here the CDR3 DNA reads TGTGCCAGCAGCGTAGGATCTCTAGAGACCCAGTACTTC. This gives the protein CASSVGSLETQYF.